A selection of T cell receptor beta chains follows, all from one sample in a study of blood T cell repertoires in COVID-19. Clones were read by immunoSEQ multiplex PCR, and TCRdb kept only the in-frame ones, dropping some. The data contain under 200,000 clones, 82% of them singletons. Sequencing input: PBMCs or T cells enriched from blood (not recorded which). The origin of the receptors is a man aged 60 to 69 who had recovered from COVID-19. Each CDR3 is given with its conserved first and last residue. A D gene is named only where the DNA matches it firmly. Part of the rows lack a size; the others show once, few, many or a class for expanded clones.

d_gene	v_gene	j_gene	abundance	CDR3aa	CDR3nt
-	TRBV4-1	TRBJ1-4	few	CASSQDGSNEKLFF	TGCGCCAGCAGCCAAGACGGGAGTAATGAAAAACTGTTTTTT
TRBD1	TRBV5-1	TRBJ1-6	once	CASSLARQGAGHSPLHF	TGCGCCAGCAGCTTGGCTCGACAGGGGGCGGGTCATTCACCCCTCCACTTT
TRBD2	TRBV9	TRBJ2-5	-	CASSPQAGVEETQYF	TGTGCCAGCAGCCCTCAGGCGGGAGTTGAAGAGACCCAGTACTTC
-	TRBV29-1	TRBJ1-1	-	CGGSQNTEAFF	TGCGGAGGTTCACAGAACACTGAAGCTTTCTTT
TRBD1	TRBV5-4	TRBJ1-1	few	CASRPTGGGTEAFF	TGTGCCAGCAGACCAACAGGGGGAGGTACTGAAGCTTTCTTT
TRBD2	TRBV28	TRBJ2-3	-	CASSLSGLAGVDTQYF	TGTGCCAGCAGTTTATCAGGACTAGCGGGAGTCGATACGCAGTATTTT
-	TRBV19	TRBJ1-2	-	CASSPSLNYGYTF	TGTGCCAGTAGCCCGAGTTTGAACTATGGCTACACCTTC
-	TRBV2	TRBJ1-5	once	CASSESRGYSNQPQHF	TGTGCCAGCAGTGAAAGTCGAGGTTATAGCAATCAGCCCCAGCATTTT
-	TRBV12-3/TRBV12-4	TRBJ1-5	once	CASSLNENQPQHF	TGTGCCAGCAGCCTGAATGAGAATCAGCCCCAGCATTTT
-	TRBV6-5	TRBJ1-1	-	CASSRTLTMNTEAFF	TGTGCCAGCAGTCGGACACTGACGATGAACACTGAAGCTTTCTTT
TRBD2	TRBV5-1	TRBJ2-1	-	CASSPFGTSGSRGSYNEQFF	TGCGCCAGCAGCCCCTTTGGGACTAGCGGGAGTCGAGGCTCCTACAATGAGCAGTTCTTC
-	TRBV11-3	TRBJ2-2	-	CASSLSPPGVSAGELFF	TGTGCCAGCAGCTTAAGCCCCCCAGGGGTGAGTGCCGGGGAGCTGTTTTTT
-	TRBV6-5	TRBJ2-1	-	CASSPGVSSYNEQFF	TGTGCCAGCAGCCCCGGTGTAAGCTCCTACAATGAGCAGTTCTTC
-	TRBV29-1	TRBJ2-7	-	CSVEKGGDEQYF	TGCAGCGTTGAAAAGGGAGGAGACGAGCAGTACTTC
TRBD1	TRBV4-1	TRBJ2-1	-	CASSQEDGDSGLTVVGYNEQFF	TGCGCCAGCAGCCAAGAGGACGGGGACAGTGGCTTGACGGTCGTTGGTTACAATGAGCAGTTCTTC
TRBD1	TRBV27	TRBJ2-2	-	CASRRTGGLSGELFF	TGTGCCAGCAGGAGGACAGGGGGCCTAAGCGGGGAGCTGTTTTTT
TRBD1	TRBV2	TRBJ1-5	-	CASSFDRAGSNQPQHF	TGTGCCAGCAGCTTTGACAGGGCGGGTAGCAATCAGCCCCAGCATTTT
-	TRBV24-1	TRBJ2-2	-	CATSDVGHPNTGELFF	TGTGCCACCAGTGATGTGGGACATCCTAACACCGGGGAGCTGTTTTTT
TRBD1	TRBV19	TRBJ2-1	-	CASSISWDRVNEQFF	TGTGCCAGTAGTATCAGCTGGGACAGGGTAAATGAGCAGTTCTTC
TRBD1	TRBV25-1	TRBJ2-1	few	CASSESGTGPYNEQFF	TGTGCCAGCAGTGAATCCGGGACAGGGCCCTACAATGAGCAGTTCTTC
TRBD1	TRBV18	TRBJ1-1	few	CASSPGTGRPEAFF	TGTGCCAGCTCGCCCGGGACAGGGAGACCTGAAGCTTTCTTT
-	TRBV6-5	TRBJ1-1	once	CASTLSGETEAFF	TGTGCCAGCACACTCTCAGGCGAAACTGAAGCTTTCTTT
TRBD1	TRBV7-9	TRBJ1-4	-	CASSLLGGGEKLFF	TGTGCCAGCAGCTTATTAGGGGGCGGTGAAAAACTGTTTTTT
TRBD1	TRBV6-1	TRBJ2-7	-	CASSERPGQGPNEQYF	TGTGCCAGCAGTGAAAGGCCGGGACAGGGACCTAACGAGCAGTACTTC
TRBD2	TRBV2	TRBJ2-1	few	CASEGGAGAEQFF	TGTGCCAGCGAGGGGGGAGCGGGGGCTGAGCAGTTCTTC
-	TRBV6-6	TRBJ2-2	-	CASSQSPPFTGNTGELFF	TGTGCCAGCAGTCAGAGTCCCCCTTTTACCGGGAACACCGGGGAGCTGTTTTTT
-	TRBV6-5	TRBJ1-2	few	CASRRRGGPYGYTF	TGTGCCAGCCGTCGGAGGGGGGGTCCTTATGGCTACACCTTC
-	TRBV14	TRBJ2-2	-	CASRQGLTSTGELFF	TGTGCCAGCAGGCAGGGACTCACATCCACCGGGGAGCTGTTTTTT
TRBD2	TRBV6-5	TRBJ2-3	-	CASGGGTQYF	TGTGCCAGTGGCGGGGGTACGCAGTATTTT
-	TRBV19	TRBJ1-3	-	CASSIGVGTGNTIYF	TGTGCCAGTAGTATCGGGGTCGGTACTGGAAACACCATATATTTT
-	TRBV6-5	TRBJ1-1	-	CASSYSTQANTEAFF	TGTGCCAGCAGTTACTCGACACAGGCTAACACTGAAGCTTTCTTT
TRBD1	TRBV27	TRBJ1-1	-	CASSSTGAEAFF	TGTGCCAGCAGTTCGACAGGGGCTGAAGCTTTCTTT
TRBD2	TRBV10-3	TRBJ2-7	-	CAISESTSGGLDYEQYF	TGTGCCATCAGTGAGTCGACTAGCGGGGGCCTTGACTACGAGCAGTACTTC
TRBD1	TRBV19	TRBJ1-5	-	CASSIEGTGDQPQHF	TGTGCCAGTAGTATAGAAGGGACAGGGGATCAGCCCCAGCATTTT
TRBD2	TRBV28	TRBJ2-7	-	CASSLPAAGGLGEQYF	TGTGCCAGCAGCCTCCCCGCTGCGGGAGGGCTGGGCGAGCAGTACTTC
-	TRBV2	TRBJ2-7	once	CASSEFGGRKDEQYF	TGTGCCAGCAGTGAATTCGGGGGGCGCAAAGACGAGCAGTACTTC
-	TRBV11-2	TRBJ2-1	-	CASSLDRGSYYNEQFF	TGTGCCAGCAGCTTAGATCGGGGGTCTTACTACAATGAGCAGTTCTTC
-	TRBV30	TRBJ2-1	few	CAWSFMRDEQFF	TGTGCCTGGAGTTTTATGAGGGATGAGCAGTTCTTC
TRBD1	TRBV28	TRBJ1-1	-	CASRRDRSIYTEAFF	TGTGCCAGCCGCCGGGACAGGAGTATTTACACTGAAGCTTTCTTT
-	TRBV5-1	TRBJ2-7	-	CASSPDFYEQYF	TGCGCCAGCAGCCCGGACTTCTACGAGCAGTACTTC
-	TRBV19	TRBJ2-3	-	CASRIMGADTDTQYF	TGTGCCAGTAGAATCATGGGGGCAGACACAGATACGCAGTATTTT
TRBD2	TRBV18	TRBJ2-7	-	CASSPSGLAGAGEQYF	TGTGCCAGCTCACCATCAGGACTAGCGGGAGCAGGCGAGCAGTACTTC
-	TRBV7-9	TRBJ2-3	-	CASSLPGASTDTQYF	TGTGCCAGCAGCTTACCGGGAGCTAGCACAGATACGCAGTATTTT
-	TRBV24-1	TRBJ1-5	-	CATSDRSNQPQHF	TGTGCCACCAGTGATCGTAGTAATCAGCCCCAGCATTTT
-	TRBV12-3/TRBV12-4	TRBJ2-5	-	CASSSDSQTQYF	TGTGCCAGCAGCTCTGACAGTCAGACCCAGTACTTC
TRBD2	TRBV7-9	TRBJ2-7	-	CASSLSSTSIHEQYF	TGTGCCAGCAGCTTATCATCGACTAGCATCCACGAGCAGTACTTC
-	TRBV7-2	TRBJ1-1	-	CASSNRVAVTEAFF	TGTGCCAGCAGCAACCGGGTTGCGGTTACTGAAGCTTTCTTT
TRBD1	TRBV6-5	TRBJ2-7	-	CASSYFGQGPYEQYF	TGTGCCAGCAGTTACTTTGGACAGGGCCCCTACGAGCAGTACTTC
TRBD1	TRBV15	TRBJ1-5	-	CATSIAGGRQPQHF	TGTGCCACCAGCATTGCAGGGGGCCGCCAGCCCCAGCATTTT
-	TRBV29-1	TRBJ2-7	-	CSVDVGGGEQYF	TGCAGCGTTGATGTAGGGGGTGGGGAGCAGTACTTC
-	TRBV7-3	TRBJ1-3	-	CASSSKRQGNTIYF	TGTGCCAGCAGCTCAAAACGACAGGGAAACACCATATATTTT
TRBD1	TRBV30	TRBJ2-7	-	CAWSPTRTGLDEQYF	TGTGCCTGGAGTCCCACCCGGACAGGGTTGGACGAGCAGTACTTC
TRBD2	TRBV7-3	TRBJ2-7	-	CASSLSAGDSAEQYF	TGTGCCAGCAGCTTATCGGCGGGAGATTCTGCCGAGCAGTACTTC
TRBD2	TRBV27	TRBJ2-3	-	CASSDRLAGTDTQYF	TGTGCCAGCAGTGATAGACTAGCGGGAACAGATACGCAGTATTTT
TRBD1	TRBV5-4	TRBJ1-1	-	CASSPRDRGVYTEAFF	TGTGCCAGCAGTCCTCGGGACAGGGGGGTTTACACTGAAGCTTTCTTT